This T cell receptor beta chain emerged from a study of T cells after yellow fever vaccination. Whole-study context: The authors prepared low-cell-number fractions using SMART-Seq v4 Ultra Low Input.

The CDR3 sequence is 13 residues long. Germline CDR1 is DFQATT and CDR2 is SNEGSKA (reference sequence). V lost 6 bases, J lost 7 bases, and 18 bases lay in between. TCRdb fed the 5' RACE reads into MiXCR, producing one record per CDR3 protein. The table lists under 550,000 distinct CDR3 sequences, 21% of them singletons. The receptor comes from a man younger than 30 who received the YFV17D yellow fever vaccine. The chain combines TRBV20-1 with TRBJ1-2; tentatively, D is TRBD1 (6 bases). The sequences come from PBMCs, collected less than 25 days after the first yellow fever vaccination. The CDR3 region has the DNA TGCAGTGCCTTAGAAGGACAGACTTCTGGCTACACCTTC. It specifies CSALEGQTSGYTF.